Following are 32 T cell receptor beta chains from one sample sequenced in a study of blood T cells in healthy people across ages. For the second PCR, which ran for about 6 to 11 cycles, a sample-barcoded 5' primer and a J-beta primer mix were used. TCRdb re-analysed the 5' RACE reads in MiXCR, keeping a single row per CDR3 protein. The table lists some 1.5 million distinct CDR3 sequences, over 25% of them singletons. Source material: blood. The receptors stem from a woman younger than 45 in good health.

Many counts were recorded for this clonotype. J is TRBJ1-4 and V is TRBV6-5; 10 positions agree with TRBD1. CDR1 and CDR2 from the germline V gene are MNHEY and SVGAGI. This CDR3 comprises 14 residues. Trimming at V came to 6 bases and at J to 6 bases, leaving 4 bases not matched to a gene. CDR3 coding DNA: TGTGCCAGCAGACCGGGACAGGGGTATGAAAAACTGTTTTTT. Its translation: CASRPGQGYEKLFF.

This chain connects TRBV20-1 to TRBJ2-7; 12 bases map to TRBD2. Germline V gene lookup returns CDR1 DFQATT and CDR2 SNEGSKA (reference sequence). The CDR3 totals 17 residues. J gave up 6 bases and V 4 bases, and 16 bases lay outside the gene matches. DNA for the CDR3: TGCAGTGCTAAAAGGACTAGCGGGACCTCCCTCGGGGGCGAGCAGTACTTC. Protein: CSAKRTSGTSLGGEQYF.

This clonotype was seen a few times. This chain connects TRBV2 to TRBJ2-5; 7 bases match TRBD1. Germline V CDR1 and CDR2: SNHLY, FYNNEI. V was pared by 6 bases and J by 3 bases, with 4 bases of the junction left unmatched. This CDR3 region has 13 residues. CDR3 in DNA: TGTGCCAGCAGGGGGGACAGAAAAGAGACCCAGTACTTC. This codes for CASRGDRKETQYF.

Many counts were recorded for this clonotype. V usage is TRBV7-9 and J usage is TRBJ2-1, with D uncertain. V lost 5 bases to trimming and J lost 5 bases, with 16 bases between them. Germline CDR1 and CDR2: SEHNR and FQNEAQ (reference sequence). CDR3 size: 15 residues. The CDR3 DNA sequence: TGTGCCAGCAGCGGTCCAGAGACAATTGACAATGAGCAGTTCTTC. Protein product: CASSGPETIDNEQFF.

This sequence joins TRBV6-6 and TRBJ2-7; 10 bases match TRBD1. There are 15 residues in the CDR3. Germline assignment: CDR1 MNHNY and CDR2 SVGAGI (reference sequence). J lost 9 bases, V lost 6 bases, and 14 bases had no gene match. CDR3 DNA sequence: TGTGCCAGCAGCCCGCCGGGACAGGGGTGGAACGGGCAGTACTTC. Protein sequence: CASSPPGQGWNGQYF.

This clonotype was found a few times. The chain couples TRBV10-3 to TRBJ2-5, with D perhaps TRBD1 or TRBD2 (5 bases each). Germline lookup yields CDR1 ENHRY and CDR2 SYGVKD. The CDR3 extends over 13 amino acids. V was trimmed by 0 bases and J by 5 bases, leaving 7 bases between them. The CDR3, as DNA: TGTGCCATCAGTGAGTCCGGGGCGGAGACCCAGTACTTC. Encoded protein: CAISESGAETQYF.

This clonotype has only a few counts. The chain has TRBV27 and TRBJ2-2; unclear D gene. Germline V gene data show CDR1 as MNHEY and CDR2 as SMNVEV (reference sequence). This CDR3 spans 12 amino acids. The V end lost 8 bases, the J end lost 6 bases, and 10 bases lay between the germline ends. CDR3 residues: CASGLFAGELFF. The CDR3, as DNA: TGTGCCAGCGGGCTTTTCGCCGGGGAGCTGTTTTTT.

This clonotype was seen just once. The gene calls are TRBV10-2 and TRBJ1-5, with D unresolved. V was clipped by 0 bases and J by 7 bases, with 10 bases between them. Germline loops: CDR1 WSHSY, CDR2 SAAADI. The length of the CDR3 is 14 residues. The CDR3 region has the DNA TGCGCCAGCAGTGAGTCGAACTTGGGGCAGCCCCAGCATTTT. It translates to CASSESNLGQPQHF.

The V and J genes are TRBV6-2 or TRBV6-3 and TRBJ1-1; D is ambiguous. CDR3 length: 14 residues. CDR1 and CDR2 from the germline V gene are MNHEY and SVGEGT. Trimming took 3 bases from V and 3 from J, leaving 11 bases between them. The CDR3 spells CASSYARKDTEAFF. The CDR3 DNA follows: TGTGCCAGCAGTTATGCGAGAAAGGACACTGAAGCTTTCTTT.

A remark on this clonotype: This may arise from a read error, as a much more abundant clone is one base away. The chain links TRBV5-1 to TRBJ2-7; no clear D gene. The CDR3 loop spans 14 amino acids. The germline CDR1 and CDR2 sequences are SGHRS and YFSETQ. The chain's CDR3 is CASGLEPHFDEQYF. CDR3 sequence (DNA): TGCGCCAGCGGCTTGGAACCCCACTTTGACGAGCAGTACTTC.

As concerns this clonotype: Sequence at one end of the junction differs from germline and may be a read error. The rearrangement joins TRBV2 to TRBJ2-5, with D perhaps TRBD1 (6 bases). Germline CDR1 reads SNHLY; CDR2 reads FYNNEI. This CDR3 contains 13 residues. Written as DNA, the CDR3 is TGTGCCAGCAGGGAAGGGGGTTTGGAGACCCAGTACTTC. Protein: CASREGGLETQYF.

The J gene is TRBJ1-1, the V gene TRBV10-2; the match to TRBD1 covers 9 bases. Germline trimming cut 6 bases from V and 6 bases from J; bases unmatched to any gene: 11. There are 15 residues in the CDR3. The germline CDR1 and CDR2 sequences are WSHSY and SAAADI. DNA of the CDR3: TGCGCCAGCAGCTCTTACAACAGGGGGCGCCCTGAAGCTTTCTTT. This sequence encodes CASSSYNRGRPEAFF.

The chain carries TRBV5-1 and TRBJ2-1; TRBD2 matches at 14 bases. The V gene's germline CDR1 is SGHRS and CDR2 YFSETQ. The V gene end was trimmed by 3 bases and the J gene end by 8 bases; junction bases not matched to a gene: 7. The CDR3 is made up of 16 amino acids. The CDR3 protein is CASSSTGTSGGYEQFF. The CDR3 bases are TGCGCCAGCAGCTCAACCGGGACTAGCGGGGGTTATGAGCAGTTCTTC.

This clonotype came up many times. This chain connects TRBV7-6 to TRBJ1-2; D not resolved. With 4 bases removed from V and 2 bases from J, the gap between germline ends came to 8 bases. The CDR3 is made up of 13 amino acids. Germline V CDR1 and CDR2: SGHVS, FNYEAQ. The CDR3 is CASSSALNYGYTF. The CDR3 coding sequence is TGTGCCAGCAGCTCAGCCCTGAACTATGGCTACACCTTC.

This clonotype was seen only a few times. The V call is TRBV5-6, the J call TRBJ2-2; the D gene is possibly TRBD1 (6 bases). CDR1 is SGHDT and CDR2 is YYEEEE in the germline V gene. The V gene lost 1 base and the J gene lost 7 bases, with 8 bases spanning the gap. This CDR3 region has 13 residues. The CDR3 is CASSLTGSGELFF. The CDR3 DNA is TGTGCCAGCAGCTTGACAGGGAGCGGGGAGCTGTTTTTT.

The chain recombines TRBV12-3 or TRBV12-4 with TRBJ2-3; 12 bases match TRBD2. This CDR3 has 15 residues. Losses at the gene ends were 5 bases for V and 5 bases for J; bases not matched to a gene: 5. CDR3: CASSLTSGGLDTQYF. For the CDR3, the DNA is TGTGCCAGCAGTCTGACTAGCGGGGGCTTAGATACGCAGTATTTT.

The CDR3 DNA reads as TGCGCCAGCAGCCGGACAGGGAGAGACCAAGAGACCCAGTACTTC. Its protein is CASSRTGRDQETQYF. The chain combines TRBV5-1 with TRBJ2-5, with 8 bases identical to TRBD1. Germline-derived CDR1 and CDR2 are SGHRS and YFSETQ. The CDR3 consists of 15 residues. The junction had 5 bases not matched to a gene; V was cut back by 4 bases and J by 0 bases.

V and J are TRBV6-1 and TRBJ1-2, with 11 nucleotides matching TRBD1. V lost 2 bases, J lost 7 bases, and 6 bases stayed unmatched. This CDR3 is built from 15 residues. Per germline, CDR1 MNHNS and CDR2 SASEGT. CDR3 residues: CASSEFLDRGLGYTF. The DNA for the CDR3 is TGTGCCAGCAGTGAATTTCTGGACAGGGGGCTTGGCTACACCTTC.

In DNA form, the CDR3 reads TGTGCCAGCCGGGAGAGGGGACGAAGCAATCAGCCCCAGCATTTT. This gives the protein CASRERGRSNQPQHF. The V call is TRBV6-5, the J call TRBJ1-5; D may be TRBD1 (5 bases). Germline assignment: CDR1 MNHEY and CDR2 SVGAGI. The CDR3 runs to 15 residues. Deletions cut 8 bases from V and 1 base from J, with 15 bases between.

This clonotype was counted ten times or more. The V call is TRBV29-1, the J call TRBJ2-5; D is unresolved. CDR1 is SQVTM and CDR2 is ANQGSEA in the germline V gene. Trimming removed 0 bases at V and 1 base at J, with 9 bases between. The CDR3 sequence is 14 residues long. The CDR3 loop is CSVEDHRRQETQYF. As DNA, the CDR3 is TGCAGCGTTGAAGATCATCGCCGCCAAGAGACCCAGTACTTC.

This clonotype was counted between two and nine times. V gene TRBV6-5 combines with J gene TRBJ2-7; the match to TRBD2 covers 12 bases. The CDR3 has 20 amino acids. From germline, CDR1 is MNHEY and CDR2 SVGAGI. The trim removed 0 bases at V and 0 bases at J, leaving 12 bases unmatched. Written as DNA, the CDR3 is TGTGCCAGCAGTTACTCCACGCCGGGACTAGCGGGCCCTCTCTCCTACGAGCAGTACTTC. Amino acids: CASSYSTPGLAGPLSYEQYF.

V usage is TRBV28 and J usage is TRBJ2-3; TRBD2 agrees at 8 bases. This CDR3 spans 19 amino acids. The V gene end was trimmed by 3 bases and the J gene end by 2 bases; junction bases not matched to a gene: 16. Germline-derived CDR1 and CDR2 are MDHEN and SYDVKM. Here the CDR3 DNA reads TGTGCCAGCAGTTTCCCCGGGACTAGAATCCTGGGTAACACAGATACGCAGTATTTT. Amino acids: CASSFPGTRILGNTDTQYF.

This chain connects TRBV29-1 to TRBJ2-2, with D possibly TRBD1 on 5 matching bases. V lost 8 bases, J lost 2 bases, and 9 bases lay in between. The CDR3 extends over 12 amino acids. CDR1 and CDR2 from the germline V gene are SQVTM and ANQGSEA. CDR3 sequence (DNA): TGCAGCTCGACAGCTAACACCGGGGAGCTGTTTTTT. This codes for CSSTANTGELFF.

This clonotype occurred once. The CDR3 DNA reads TGTGCCAGCAGTGGCACGGATCGGGGCAATGAGCAGTTCTTC. This encodes CASSGTDRGNEQFF. The chain links TRBV2 to TRBJ2-1; weak D call: TRBD2 (5 bases). Germline V CDR1 and CDR2: SNHLY, FYNNEI. Trimming pared 4 bases from V and 6 bases from J, leaving 13 bases between. The CDR3 sequence is 14 residues long.

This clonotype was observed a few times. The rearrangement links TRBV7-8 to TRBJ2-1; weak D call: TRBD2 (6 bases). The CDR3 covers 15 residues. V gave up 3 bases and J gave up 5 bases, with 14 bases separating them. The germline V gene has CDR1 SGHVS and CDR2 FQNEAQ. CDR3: CASSLGLTHNNEQFF. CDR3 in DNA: TGTGCCAGCAGCTTGGGACTCACCCATAACAATGAGCAGTTCTTC.

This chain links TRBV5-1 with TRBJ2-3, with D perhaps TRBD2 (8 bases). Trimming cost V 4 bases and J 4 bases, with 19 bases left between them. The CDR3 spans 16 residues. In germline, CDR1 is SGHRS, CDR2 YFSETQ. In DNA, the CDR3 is TGCGCCAGCAGCCACAGGGGTAGCGGGATGGCAGATACGCAGTATTTT. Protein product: CASSHRGSGMADTQYF.

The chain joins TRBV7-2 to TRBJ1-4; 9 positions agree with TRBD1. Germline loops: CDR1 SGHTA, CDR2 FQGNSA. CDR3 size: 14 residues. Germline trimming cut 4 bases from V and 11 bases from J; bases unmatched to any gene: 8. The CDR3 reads CASSSTGGSGKLFF. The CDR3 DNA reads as TGTGCCAGCAGCTCGACAGGGGGATCGGGGAAACTGTTTTTT. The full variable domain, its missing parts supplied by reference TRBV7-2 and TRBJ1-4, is GAGVSQSPSNKVTEKGKDVELRCDPISGHTALYWYRQSLGQGLEFLIYFQGNSAPDKSGLPSDRFSAERTGGSVSTLTIQRTQQEDSAVYLCASSSTGGSGKLFFGSGTQLSVL.

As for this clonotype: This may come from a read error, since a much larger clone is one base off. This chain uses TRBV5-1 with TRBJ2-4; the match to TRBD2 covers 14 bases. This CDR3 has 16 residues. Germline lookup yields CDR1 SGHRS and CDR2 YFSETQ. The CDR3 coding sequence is TGCACCAGCAGCTTGGGGACTAGCGGGGGATCAAACATTCAGTACTTC. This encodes CTSSLGTSGGSNIQYF.

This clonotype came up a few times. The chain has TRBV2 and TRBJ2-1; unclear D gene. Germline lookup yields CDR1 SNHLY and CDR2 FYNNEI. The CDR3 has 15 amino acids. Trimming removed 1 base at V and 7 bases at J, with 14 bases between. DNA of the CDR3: TGTGCCAGCAGTGAAGAGAGTGACGTATGGAATGAGCAGTTCTTC. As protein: CASSEESDVWNEQFF.

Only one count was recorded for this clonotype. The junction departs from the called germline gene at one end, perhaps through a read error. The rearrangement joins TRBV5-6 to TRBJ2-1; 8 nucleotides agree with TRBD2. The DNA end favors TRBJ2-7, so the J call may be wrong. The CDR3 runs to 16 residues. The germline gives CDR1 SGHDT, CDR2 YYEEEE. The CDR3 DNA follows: TGTACCAGCAGGAAAAGCGGGGGTTTATCCTACAATGAGCAGTACTTC. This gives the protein CTSRKSGGLSYNEQYF.

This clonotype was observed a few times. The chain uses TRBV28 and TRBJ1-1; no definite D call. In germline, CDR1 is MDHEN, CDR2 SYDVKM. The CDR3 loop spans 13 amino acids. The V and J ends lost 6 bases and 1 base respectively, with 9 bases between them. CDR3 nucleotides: TGTGCCAGCAGCTTTGACCAGAACACTGAAGCTTTCTTT. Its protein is CASSFDQNTEAFF.

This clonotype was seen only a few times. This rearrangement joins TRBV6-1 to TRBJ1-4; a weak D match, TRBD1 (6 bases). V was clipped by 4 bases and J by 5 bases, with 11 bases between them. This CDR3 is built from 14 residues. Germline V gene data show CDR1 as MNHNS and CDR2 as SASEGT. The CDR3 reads CASSANRANEKLFF. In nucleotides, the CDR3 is TGTGCCAGCAGTGCTAACAGGGCCAATGAAAAACTGTTTTTT.